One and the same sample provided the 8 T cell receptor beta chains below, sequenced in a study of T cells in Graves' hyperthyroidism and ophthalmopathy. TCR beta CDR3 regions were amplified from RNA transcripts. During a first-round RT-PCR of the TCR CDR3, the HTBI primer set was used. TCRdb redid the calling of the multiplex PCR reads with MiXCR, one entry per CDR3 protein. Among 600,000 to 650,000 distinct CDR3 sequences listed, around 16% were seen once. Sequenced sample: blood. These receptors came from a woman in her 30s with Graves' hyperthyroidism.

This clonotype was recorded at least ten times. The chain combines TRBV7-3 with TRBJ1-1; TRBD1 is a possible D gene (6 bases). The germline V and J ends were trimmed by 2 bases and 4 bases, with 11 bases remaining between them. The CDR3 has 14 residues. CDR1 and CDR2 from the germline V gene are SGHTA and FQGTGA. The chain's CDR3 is CASSLGGGATEAFF. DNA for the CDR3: TGTGCCAGCAGCTTAGGAGGGGGGGCCACTGAAGCTTTCTTT.

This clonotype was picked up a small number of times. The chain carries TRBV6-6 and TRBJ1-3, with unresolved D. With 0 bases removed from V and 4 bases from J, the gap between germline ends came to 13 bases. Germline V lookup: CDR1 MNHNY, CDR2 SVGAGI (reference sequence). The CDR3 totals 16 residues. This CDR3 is CASSYSGISSGNTIYF. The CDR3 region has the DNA TGTGCCAGCAGTTACTCCGGGATTTCGTCAGGAAACACCATATATTTT.

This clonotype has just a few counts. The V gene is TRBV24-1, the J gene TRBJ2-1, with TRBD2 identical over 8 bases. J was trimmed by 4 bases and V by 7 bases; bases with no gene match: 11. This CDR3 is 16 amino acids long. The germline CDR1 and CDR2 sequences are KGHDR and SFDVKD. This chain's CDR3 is CATSAPPLAGYNEQFF. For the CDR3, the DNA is TGTGCCACCAGCGCCCCCCCCCTAGCGGGTTACAATGAGCAGTTCTTC.

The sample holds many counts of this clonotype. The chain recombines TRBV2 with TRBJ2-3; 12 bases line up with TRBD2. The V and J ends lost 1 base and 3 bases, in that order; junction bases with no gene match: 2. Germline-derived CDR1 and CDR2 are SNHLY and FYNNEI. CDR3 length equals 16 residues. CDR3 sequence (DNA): TGTGCCAGCAGTGAAGGGCTAGCGGGAGGGACAGATACGCAGTATTTT. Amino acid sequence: CASSEGLAGGTDTQYF.

CDR3 protein: CASSPGTGVHEQFF. The CDR3 nucleotides read TGTGCCAGCAGCCCCGGGACAGGGGTCCATGAGCAGTTCTTC. The genes are TRBV5-6 and TRBJ2-1, with TRBD1 identical over 10 bases. The CDR3 totals 14 residues. CDR1 SGHDT and CDR2 YYEEEE come from the germline V gene. After removal of 4 bases from V and 8 bases from J, the junction contained 6 bases not matched to a gene.

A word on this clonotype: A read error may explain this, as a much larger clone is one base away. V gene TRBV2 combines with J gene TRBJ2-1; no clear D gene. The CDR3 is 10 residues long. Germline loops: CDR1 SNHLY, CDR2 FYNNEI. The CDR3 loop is CASTYNEQSF. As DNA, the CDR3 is TGTGCCAGCACTTACAATGAGCAGTCCTTC.

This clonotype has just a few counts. The CDR3: CASSPLRTARRQETQYF. Written as DNA, the CDR3 is TGTGCCAGCAGCCCCCTCCGAACGGCCAGGAGGCAAGAGACCCAGTACTTC. The chain is built from TRBV7-2 and TRBJ2-5, with a possible D match to TRBD2 (5 bases). The CDR3 contains 17 residues. Germline V gene sequence: CDR1 SGHTA, CDR2 FQGNSA. Between the trimmed V and J ends, which lost 5 bases and 2 bases, there was a span of 21 bases.

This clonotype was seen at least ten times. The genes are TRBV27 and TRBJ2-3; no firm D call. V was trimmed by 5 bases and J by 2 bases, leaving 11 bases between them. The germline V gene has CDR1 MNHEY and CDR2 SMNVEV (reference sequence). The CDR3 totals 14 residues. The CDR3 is CASSTPDHTDTQYF. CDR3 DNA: TGTGCCAGCAGTACCCCTGACCACACAGATACGCAGTATTTT.